This passage covers 20 T cell receptor beta chains from one sample sequenced in a study of T cell changes during pregnancy in multiple sclerosis. Sequenced by immunoSEQ multiplex PCR; TCRdb stores in-frame clones only, minus some. The data show about 59,000 clones, approximately 92% seen once. The starting material was CD4+ T cells from peripheral blood mononuclear cells, obtained before pregnancy. Receptors were obtained from a female donor with multiple sclerosis, enrolled in a pregnancy study.

The chain carries TRBV28 and TRBJ1-5; 7 bases fit TRBD1. CDR1 MDHEN and CDR2 SYDVKM come from the germline V gene. The CDR3 has 15 residues. J gave up 0 bases and V 6 bases, and 5 bases lay outside the gene matches. The CDR3 DNA is TGTGCCAGCAGCTGGCAGGGGGTTAGCAATCAGCCCCAGCATTTT. As protein: CASSWQGVSNQPQHF.

The CDR3 DNA reads TGTGCCAGTAGTATAGTCGGAATAGCGGGAGATTACGAGCAGTACTTC. This codes for CASSIVGIAGDYEQYF. The chain carries TRBV19 and TRBJ2-7; 9 positions match TRBD2. The CDR3 is 16 residues long. CDR1 is LNHDA, CDR2 SQIVND, per germline (reference sequence). V gave up 1 base and J gave up 4 bases; unmatched junction bases: 8.

The DNA of the CDR3 is TGCGCCAGCAGCTTGGTTCTAACTAGCGGGGCGAACACCGGGGAGCTGTTTTTT. Its translation is CASSLVLTSGANTGELFF. The rearrangement joins TRBV5-1 to TRBJ2-2, with 10 bases lining up with TRBD2. CDR1 is SGHRS, CDR2 YFSETQ, per germline. The CDR3 has 18 residues. V dropped 0 bases and J dropped 0; count of bases not matched to a gene: 5.

V gene TRBV4-2 combines with J gene TRBJ2-4, with 8 bases lining up with TRBD2. The junction had 7 bases not matched to a gene; V was cut back by 5 bases and J by 7 bases. This CDR3 spans 14 amino acids. Per germline, CDR1 LGHNA and CDR2 YNFKEQ. The CDR3 region is CASSGREGRNIQYF. The CDR3 DNA reads as TGTGCCAGCAGCGGACGGGAGGGCCGTAACATTCAGTACTTC.

This chain links TRBV19 with TRBJ2-1, with TRBD2 identical over 11 bases. The CDR3 consists of 16 residues. With V trimmed by 9 bases and J by 8 bases, 15 bases remained unmatched. The V gene's germline CDR1 is LNHDA and CDR2 SQIVND (reference sequence). The CDR3 here is CASSLTTSGRGYEQFF. CDR3 in DNA: TGTGCCAGCTCGTTAACAACTAGCGGGAGAGGTTATGAGCAGTTCTTC.

CDR3 residues: CASSLTGTSGRKETQYF. The CDR3, as DNA: TGTGCCAGCAGTTTAACCGGGACTAGCGGGCGGAAAGAGACCCAGTACTTC. The chain employs TRBV27 and TRBJ2-5; 12 nucleotides line up with TRBD2. This CDR3 is 17 amino acids long. V was pared by 2 bases and J by 3 bases, with 7 bases of the junction left unmatched. Germline CDR1 reads MNHEY; CDR2 reads SMNVEV (reference sequence).

This clone was observed once. The J gene is TRBJ2-5, the V gene TRBV5-6, with D unclear. Germline-derived CDR1 and CDR2 are SGHDT and YYEEEE. This CDR3 has 12 residues. The germline V and J ends were trimmed by 0 bases and 2 bases, with 2 bases remaining between them. CDR3 nucleotides: TGTGCCAGCAGCTTGGCACAAGAGACCCAGTACTTC. The encoded protein is CASSLAQETQYF.

The chain links TRBV7-3 to TRBJ2-3; 11 bases are shared with TRBD2. From germline, CDR1 is SGHTA and CDR2 FQGTGA. The length of the CDR3 is 15 residues. J gave up 5 bases and V 6 bases, and 7 bases lay outside the gene matches. The CDR3 protein is CASRLAGGPRDTQYF. CDR3 DNA: TGTGCCAGCAGATTAGCGGGAGGGCCGAGAGATACGCAGTATTTT.

This clone was observed once. Mismatch with germline at one junction end may stem from a read error. V and J are TRBV7-7 and TRBJ2-1; TRBD2 matches 7 bases. CDR1 is SSHAT and CDR2 is FNYEAQ in the germline V gene (reference sequence). The CDR3 consists of 14 residues. In DNA, the CDR3 is TGTGCTAGCAGCCCCGCTAGCGGTTACAATGAGCAGTTCTTC. Protein: CASSPASGYNEQFF. The full variable domain, with the rest looked up from reference TRBV7-7 and TRBJ2-1, is GAGVSQSPRYKVTKRGQDVTLRCDPISSHATLYWYQQALGQGPEFLTYFNYEAQPDKSGLPSDRFSAERPEGSISTLTIQRTEQRDSAMYRCASSPASGYNEQFFGPGTRLTVL.

This chain connects TRBV11-2 to TRBJ2-1; the match to TRBD2 covers 7 bases. The CDR3 contains 17 residues. CDR1 and CDR2 (germline): SGHAT, FQNNGV. V gave up 1 base and J gave up 8 bases; unmatched junction bases: 14. The CDR3 sequence: CASSLGVSLAVGDEQFF. CDR3 DNA: TGTGCCAGCAGCTTAGGGGTATCGCTAGCGGTGGGGGATGAGCAGTTCTTC.

The V and J genes are TRBV7-2 and TRBJ1-2, with 7 bases identical to TRBD1. The germline V gene encodes CDR1 SGHTA and CDR2 FQGNSA. The CDR3 spans 19 residues. V was clipped by 3 bases and J by 0 bases; unmatched bases: 16. The CDR3 sequence: CASSFNIRDRSFTNYGYTF. CDR3 sequence (DNA): TGTGCCAGCAGCTTCAACATCCGGGACAGATCCTTTACTAACTATGGCTACACCTTC. Filled out from reference TRBV7-2 and TRBJ1-2, the complete variable domain reads GAGVSQSPSNKVTEKGKDVELRCDPISGHTALYWYRQSLGQGLEFLIYFQGNSAPDKSGLPSDRFSAERTGGSVSTLTIQRTQQEDSAVYLCASSFNIRDRSFTNYGYTFGSGTRLTVV.

This rearrangement joins TRBV5-1 to TRBJ1-3, with D possibly being TRBD1 (6 bases). Trimming pared 1 base from V and 2 bases from J, leaving 7 bases between. Germline V gene data show CDR1 as SGHRS and CDR2 as YFSETQ. CDR3 size: 14 residues. The CDR3 DNA follows: TGCGCCAGCAGCTTGACAGGGACTGGAAACACCATATATTTT. Amino acids: CASSLTGTGNTIYF.

J is TRBJ1-2 and V is TRBV28; weak D call: TRBD1 (6 bases). V was clipped by 8 bases and J by 6 bases, with 13 bases between them. The CDR3 runs 12 residues. In germline, CDR1 is MDHEN, CDR2 SYDVKM. CDR3 nucleotides: TGTGCCAGCCTGCGGGGGGCAAATGGCTACACCTTC. The encoded protein is CASLRGANGYTF.

CDR3 in amino acids: CASSQGQPIMNTEAFF. Written as DNA, the CDR3 is TGTGCCAGCAGTCAGGGACAGCCCATTATGAACACTGAAGCTTTCTTT. The chain links TRBV27 to TRBJ1-1, with 7 bases matching TRBD1. The J segment lost 0 bases and the V segment lost 5 bases, leaving 9 bases of the junction unmatched. CDR1 is MNHEY, CDR2 SMNVEV, per germline (reference sequence). The CDR3 contains 16 residues.

The chain combines TRBV30 with TRBJ1-3; D uncertain. CDR1 and CDR2 from the germline V gene are GTSNPN and SVGIG (reference sequence). The CDR3 contains 12 residues. The CDR3 sequence: CALRPSGNTIYF. CDR3 DNA sequence: TGTGCGCTCAGGCCCTCTGGAAACACCATATATTTT.

V and J are TRBV18 and TRBJ2-2, with D possibly matching TRBD2 (6 bases). Germline V gene lookup returns CDR1 KGHSH and CDR2 LQKENI. Trimming removed 5 bases from V and 3 bases from J, with 10 bases in between. This CDR3 region has 14 residues. CDR3 protein: CASSIGGDTGELFF. CDR3 coding DNA: TGTGCCAGCTCAATCGGCGGGGACACCGGGGAGCTGTTTTTT.

The V and J genes are TRBV5-4 and TRBJ2-5, with TRBD1 identical over 9 bases. Germline CDR1 and CDR2: SGHNT and YYREEE (reference sequence). This CDR3 comprises 14 residues. J gave up 5 bases and V 4 bases, and 6 bases lay outside the gene matches. This chain's CDR3 is CASSPGQGRETQYF. As DNA, the CDR3 is TGTGCCAGCAGCCCGGGACAGGGAAGGGAGACCCAGTACTTC.

This clone has only one observation. The rearrangement uses TRBV6-5 and TRBJ1-1; 9 positions agree with TRBD1. The trim removed 0 bases at V and 0 bases at J, leaving 2 bases unmatched. The germline gives CDR1 MNHEY, CDR2 SVGAGI. This CDR3 has 16 residues. CDR3 residues: CASSYSGTGMNTEAFF. CDR3 nucleotides: TGTGCCAGCAGTTACTCCGGGACAGGGATGAACACTGAAGCTTTCTTT.

The V and J genes are TRBV19 and TRBJ1-1, with no clear D. Germline CDR1 reads LNHDA; CDR2 reads SQIVND (reference sequence). The V and J ends lost 6 bases and 5 bases respectively, with 16 bases between them. The CDR3 totals 14 residues. As DNA, the CDR3 is TGTGCCAGTAGGACGGACTCCCTGGGAACTGAAGCTTTCTTT. Translating it yields CASRTDSLGTEAFF.

The V call is TRBV4-2, the J call TRBJ2-1; possible D gene TRBD1, 6 bases. Trimming took off 3 bases at V and 2 bases at J, with 14 bases between the two ends. This CDR3 has 16 amino acids. Germline-derived CDR1 and CDR2 are LGHNA and YNFKEQ. In DNA, the CDR3 is TGTGCCAGCAGCCACACCAACACAGGGACCTACAATGAGCAGTTCTTC. This encodes CASSHTNTGTYNEQFF.